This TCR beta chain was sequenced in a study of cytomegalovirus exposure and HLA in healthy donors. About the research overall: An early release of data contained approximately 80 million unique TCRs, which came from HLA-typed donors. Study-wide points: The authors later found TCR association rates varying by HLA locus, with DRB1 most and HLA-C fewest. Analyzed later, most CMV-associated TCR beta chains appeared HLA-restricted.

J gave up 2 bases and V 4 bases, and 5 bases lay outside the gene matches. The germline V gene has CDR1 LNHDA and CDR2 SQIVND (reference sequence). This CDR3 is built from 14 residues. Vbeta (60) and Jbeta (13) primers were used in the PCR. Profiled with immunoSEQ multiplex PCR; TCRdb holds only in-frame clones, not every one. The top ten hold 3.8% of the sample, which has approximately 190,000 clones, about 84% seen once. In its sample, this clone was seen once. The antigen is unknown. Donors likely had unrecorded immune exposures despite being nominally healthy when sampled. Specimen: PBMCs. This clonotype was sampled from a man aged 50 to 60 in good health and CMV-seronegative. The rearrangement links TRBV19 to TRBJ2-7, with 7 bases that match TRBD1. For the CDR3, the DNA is TGTGCCAGTAGTACACCGGGACAGACCTACGAGCAGTACTTC. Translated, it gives CASSTPGQTYEQYF.